This T cell receptor beta chain originates from a study of blood T cell repertoires in COVID-19. Clones were sequenced by immunoSEQ multiplex PCR, and TCRdb holds only the in-frame ones, with some missing. This sample yields roughly 150,000 clones, of which about 83% are seen a single time; approximately 2.6% belongs to the top ten. The CDR3 sequence is 13 residues long. CDR1 and CDR2 (germline): MNHEY, SVGAGI. The V segment lost 8 bases and the J segment 6 bases; nucleotides outside the gene matches: 10. Input material: peripheral blood. The chain employs TRBV6-5 and TRBJ2-7; 7 bases are shared with TRBD1. The TCR was taken from a woman at least 80 years old with COVID-19, enrolled during active disease. In DNA form, the CDR3 reads TGTGCCAGCGTGACAGGGATTGTATGCGAGCAGTACTTC. Amino acids: CASVTGIVCEQYF.